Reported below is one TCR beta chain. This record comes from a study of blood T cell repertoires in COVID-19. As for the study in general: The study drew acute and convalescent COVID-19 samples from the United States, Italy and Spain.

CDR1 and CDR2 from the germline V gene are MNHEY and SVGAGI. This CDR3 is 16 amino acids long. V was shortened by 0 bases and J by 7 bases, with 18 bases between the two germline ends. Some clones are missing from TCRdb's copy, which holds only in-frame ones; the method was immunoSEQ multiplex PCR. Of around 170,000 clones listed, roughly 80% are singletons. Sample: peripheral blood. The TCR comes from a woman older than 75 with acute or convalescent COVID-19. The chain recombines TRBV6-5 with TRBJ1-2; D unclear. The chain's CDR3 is CASSYSRDRARFGYTF. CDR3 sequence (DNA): TGTGCCAGCAGTTACTCCCGGGATCGGGCGCGGTTTGGCTACACCTTC.